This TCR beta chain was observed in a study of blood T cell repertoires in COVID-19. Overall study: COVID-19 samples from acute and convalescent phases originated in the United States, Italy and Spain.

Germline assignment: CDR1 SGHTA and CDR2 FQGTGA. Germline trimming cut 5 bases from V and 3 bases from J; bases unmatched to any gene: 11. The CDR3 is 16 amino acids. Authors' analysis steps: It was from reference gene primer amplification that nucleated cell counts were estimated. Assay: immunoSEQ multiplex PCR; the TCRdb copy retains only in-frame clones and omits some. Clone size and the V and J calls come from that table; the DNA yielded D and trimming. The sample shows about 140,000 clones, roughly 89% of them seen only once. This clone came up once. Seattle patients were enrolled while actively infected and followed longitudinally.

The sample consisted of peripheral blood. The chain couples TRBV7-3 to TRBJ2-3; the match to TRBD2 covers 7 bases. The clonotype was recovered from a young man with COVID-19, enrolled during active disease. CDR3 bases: TGTGCCAGCAGCCAAGGTAAGCGGGGCCTAACAGATACGCAGTATTTT. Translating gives CASSQGKRGLTDTQYF. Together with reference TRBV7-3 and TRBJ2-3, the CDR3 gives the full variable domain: GAGVSQTPSNKVTEKGKYVELRCDPISGHTALYWYRQSLGQGPEFLIYFQGTGAADDSGLPNDRFFAVRPEGSVSTLKIQRTERGDSAVYLCASSQGKRGLTDTQYFGPGTRLTVL.